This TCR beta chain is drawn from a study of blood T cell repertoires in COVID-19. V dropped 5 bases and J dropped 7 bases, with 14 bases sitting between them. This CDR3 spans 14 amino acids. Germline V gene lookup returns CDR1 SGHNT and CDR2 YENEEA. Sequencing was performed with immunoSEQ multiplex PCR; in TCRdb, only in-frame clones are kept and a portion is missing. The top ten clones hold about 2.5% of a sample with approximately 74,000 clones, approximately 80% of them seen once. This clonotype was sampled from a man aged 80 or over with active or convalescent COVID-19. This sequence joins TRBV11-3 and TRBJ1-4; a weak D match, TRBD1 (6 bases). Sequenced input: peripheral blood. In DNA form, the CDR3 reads TGTGCCAGCAGCCCGATGACAGGCGGTGAAAAACTGTTTTTT. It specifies CASSPMTGGEKLFF.